This T cell receptor (beta chain) was recovered during a study of cytomegalovirus exposure and HLA in healthy donors. Study findings and constraints: That first-cohort TCR clusters tended to co-occur in the roughly 130 validation repertoires was found in a later analysis. Reportedly, diagnosis of cytomegalovirus status by the classifier showed high specificity and sensitivity. The study designated 164 TCR beta chains cytomegalovirus-associated.

Remarks on this clone: Its antigen is as yet unknown.

The donors were part of the validation cohort of roughly 110 subjects. That cohort was separate from the first cohort, which comprised 666 subjects. The CDR3 covers 17 residues. TCRdb keeps only in-frame clones here, not all; method: immunoSEQ multiplex PCR. The sample has some 210,000 clones; about nine tenths are singletons. The sequence derives from a woman between 18 and 29 years old in good health and CMV-seropositive. The chain is built from TRBV21-1 and TRBJ2-2; the D call of TRBD1 is as the table states it, not checked on the DNA. TRBV21-1 is classified as a pseudogene. What was sequenced was PBMCs. The CDR3 loop is CASSKDSRTGRVGELFF. CDR3 DNA sequence: TGTGCCAGCAGCAAAGACTCACGGACAGGGAGGGTCGGGGAGCTGTTTTTT.